Below are 27 T cell receptor beta chains sequenced from a single sample in a study of vaccination effects on CD4 cells after COVID-19. Prior to sequencing, the ViraFEST assay stimulated PBMC with viral peptide pools, which expanded the antigen-specific CD4+ T cells. Culturing for approximately 10 days preceded CD4+ T cell isolation. PCR showed that the person got SARS-CoV-2 infection at some point between March and December 2020. Profiling relied on immunoSEQ multiplex PCR, and the TCRdb table lists in-frame clones only, not all of them. The sample records around 49,000 clones, roughly two thirds being singletons. Antigen specificity for these receptors is unknown. The sequenced sample was CD4+ T cells from PBMCs cultured with a peptide pool, obtained before COVID-19 vaccination. The receptor set was obtained from a human donor who had a prior SARS-CoV-2 infection.

This clone has more than one count but fewer than ten. This chain joins TRBV7-8 and TRBJ1-3, with a possible D match to TRBD1 (5 bases). This CDR3 has 16 amino acids. Trimming took off 5 bases at V and 0 bases at J, with 14 bases between the two ends. The germline V gene has CDR1 SGHVS and CDR2 FQNEAQ. CDR3 sequence: CASSGKTGLSGNTIYF. The CDR3 bases are TGTGCCAGCAGCGGGAAGACGGGACTCTCTGGAAACACCATATATTTT.

V gene TRBV7-8 combines with J gene TRBJ2-2; 8 bases match TRBD1. The V segment lost 0 bases and the J segment 1 base; nucleotides outside the gene matches: 1. The CDR3 length is 16 residues. Germline CDR1 and CDR2: SGHVS and FQNEAQ. This CDR3 is CASSLARGLNTGELFF. The CDR3 DNA reads as TGTGCCAGCAGCTTAGCCAGGGGGCTGAACACCGGGGAGCTGTTTTTT. Together with reference TRBV7-8 and TRBJ2-2, the CDR3 gives the full variable domain: GAGVSQSPRYKVAKRGQDVALRCDPISGHVSLFWYQQALGQGPEFLTYFQNEAQLDKSGLPSDRFFAERPEGSVSTLKIQRTQQEDSAVYLCASSLARGLNTGELFFGEGSRLTVL.

DNA of the CDR3: TGTGCCAGCAGCTTGGGCTCCGGGACAGATAACACCGGGGAGCTGTTTTTT. Translated: CASSLGSGTDNTGELFF. This sequence joins TRBV11-3 and TRBJ2-2; 7 nucleotides align to TRBD1. The CDR3 is made up of 17 amino acids. Germline-derived CDR1 and CDR2 are SGHNT and YENEEA. Trimming took 3 bases from V and 2 from J; bases not matched to a gene: 9.

The gene calls are TRBV12-5 and TRBJ1-2; D remains unclear. The ends were cut back, 2 bases at V and 8 bases at J, with 12 bases in the middle. The CDR3 is made up of 13 amino acids. The germline V gene has CDR1 LGHNT and CDR2 FRNRAP. The CDR3 loop reads CASGLPRVEGYTF. The CDR3 coding sequence is TGTGCTAGTGGTTTGCCTAGAGTGGAGGGCTACACCTTC.

This chain connects TRBV28 to TRBJ1-4; 7 nucleotides match TRBD1. Unmatched junction bases numbered 4, after V lost 10 bases and J lost 5 bases. Germline V lookup: CDR1 MDHEN, CDR2 SYDVKM. The CDR3 length is 12 residues. CDR3 in DNA: TGTGCCACCAGGGGGGCGAATGAAAAACTGTTTTTT. Protein product: CATRGANEKLFF.

This chain connects TRBV5-6 to TRBJ2-7; 14 positions agree with TRBD2. V shed 4 bases and J 7 bases; nucleotides not matched to a gene: 7. Germline loops: CDR1 SGHDT, CDR2 YYEEEE. This CDR3 contains 15 residues. The CDR3 reads CASSRGLAGEAEQYF. The CDR3 nucleotides read TGTGCCAGCAGCCGGGGACTAGCGGGAGAAGCTGAGCAGTACTTC.

The chain joins TRBV3-1 (or the pseudogene TRBV3-2) to TRBJ1-6; D not resolved. V lost 2 bases, J lost 9 bases, and 11 bases lay in between. From germline, CDR1 is LGHDT and CDR2 YNNKEL (reference sequence). The CDR3 loop spans 14 amino acids. The CDR3 spells CASSQSEWGSPLHF. CDR3 DNA sequence: TGTGCCAGCAGCCAAAGTGAGTGGGGTTCACCCCTCCACTTT.

This clone was picked up one time. The gene calls are TRBV4-2 and TRBJ2-3, with 9 bases lining up with TRBD2. CDR3 length: 18 amino acids. The junction had 13 bases not matched to a gene; V was cut back by 0 bases and J by 6 bases. Germline loops: CDR1 LGHNA, CDR2 YNFKEQ. In DNA form, the CDR3 reads TGTGCCAGCAGCCAAGATCTCCCGGCTAGCGGGACCAGGGATACGCAGTATTTT. Its translation: CASSQDLPASGTRDTQYF.

The chain is built from TRBV5-1 and TRBJ2-1; 7 positions match TRBD2. Germline CDR1 is SGHRS and CDR2 is YFSETQ. V lost 3 bases and J lost 6; bases outside the gene matches: 6. CDR3 length equals 14 residues. This CDR3 is CASSSYGEGNEQFF. In DNA form, the CDR3 reads TGCGCCAGCAGCTCCTATGGGGAGGGCAATGAGCAGTTCTTC.

The CDR3 DNA reads as TGCAGTGCTAGTTTGGTGACCTACGAGCAGTACTTC. Translating gives CSASLVTYEQYF. The J gene is TRBJ2-7, the V gene TRBV20-1; the D is unclear. Germline V gene lookup returns CDR1 DFQATT and CDR2 SNEGSKA (reference sequence). V lost 3 bases and J lost 2, with 8 bases in between. The CDR3 consists of 12 residues.

This chain links TRBV1 with TRBJ2-2; the table's TRBD2 call for D was not verified on the DNA. TRBV1 is reported as a pseudogene. There are 20 residues in the CDR3. In DNA, the CDR3 is TGCACCAGCAGCCAAGATAGGTCTAGCGGGAGGGACAGAAACACCGGGGAGCTGTTTTTT. This translates into CTSSQDRSSGRDRNTGELFF.

This clone was picked up a small number of times. The CDR3 DNA reads TGTGCCAGCAGCCAAGGGACAGGGCCGAGCTCTGGGGCCAACGTCCTGACTTTC. This translates into CASSQGTGPSSGANVLTF. The chain employs TRBV14 and TRBJ2-6; 8 bases line up with TRBD1. Trimming cost V 1 base and J 0 bases; bases outside gene matches: 5. The V gene's germline CDR1 is SGHDN and CDR2 FVKESK. This CDR3 has 18 amino acids.

The table lists this clone with a few counts. The rearrangement uses TRBV5-8 and TRBJ1-1; no clear D. Germline V gene data show CDR1 as SGHTS and CDR2 as YDEGEE. V was shortened by 0 bases and J by 5 bases, with 8 bases between the two germline ends. CDR3 length equals 13 residues. The CDR3 DNA is TGTGCCAGCAGCTTGGACCGATTGACTGAAGCTTTCTTT. It encodes CASSLDRLTEAFF. Drawing the rest from reference TRBV5-8 and TRBJ1-1, the complete variable domain is EAGVTQSPTHLIKTRGQQATLRCSPISGHTSVYWYQQALGLGLQFLLWYDEGEERNRGNFPPRFSGRQFPNYSSELNVNALELEDSALYLCASSLDRLTEAFFGQGTRLTVV.

V is TRBV7-6 and J is TRBJ2-3; 7 bases align to TRBD2. The CDR3 has 18 residues. The germline V gene encodes CDR1 SGHVS and CDR2 FNYEAQ. Germline trimming cut 3 bases from V and 2 bases from J; bases unmatched to any gene: 14. The CDR3 sequence: CASSFRARGGDATDTQYF. The DNA for the CDR3 is TGTGCCAGCAGCTTCCGGGCCCGGGGAGGGGACGCCACAGATACGCAGTATTTT.

This chain uses TRBV9 with TRBJ2-7, with 7 bases aligning to TRBD2. There are 14 residues in the CDR3. Per germline, CDR1 SGDLS and CDR2 YYNGEE. The V and J ends lost 4 bases and 3 bases, in that order; junction bases with no gene match: 7. The CDR3, as DNA: TGTGCCAGCAGCCCCGGTCGGGGGGTCTACGAGCAGTACTTC. It encodes CASSPGRGVYEQYF.

This chain uses TRBV5-5 with TRBJ1-2; D gene unclear. Trimming cost V 0 bases and J 5 bases, with 8 bases left between them. Germline loops: CDR1 SGHKS, CDR2 YYEKEE (reference sequence). This CDR3 has 13 amino acids. The CDR3 protein is CASSLAPGYGYTF. CDR3 DNA sequence: TGTGCCAGCAGCTTGGCCCCGGGTTATGGCTACACCTTC. Full variable domain (remainder filled in from reference TRBV5-5 and TRBJ1-2): DAGVTQSPTHLIKTRGQQVTLRCSPISGHKSVSWYQQVLGQGPQFIFQYYEKEERGRGNFPDRFSARQFPNYSSELNVNALLLGDSALYLCASSLAPGYGYTFGSGTRLTVV.

This chain uses TRBV4-1 with TRBJ2-1, with TRBD2 identical over 9 bases. The J segment lost 7 bases and the V segment lost 1 base, leaving 5 bases of the junction unmatched. Germline V gene data show CDR1 as MGHRA and CDR2 as YSYEKL. The CDR3 runs to 15 residues. The CDR3 bases are TGCGCCAGCAGCCAAGGAAGCGGGGGGCGGAATGAGCAGTTCTTC. It yields the protein CASSQGSGGRNEQFF.

J is TRBJ1-1 and V is TRBV12-5, with a weak D call TRBD1 (5 bases). Germline assignment: CDR1 LGHNT and CDR2 FRNRAP. Deletions cut 5 bases from V and 6 bases from J, with 13 bases between. The length of the CDR3 is 13 residues. CDR3 bases: TGTGCTAGTGGTGCAGGGTTAGGGGCTGAAGCTTTCTTT. It translates to CASGAGLGAEAFF.

J is TRBJ2-3 and V is TRBV4-1; no definite D call. The CDR3 covers 16 residues. The germline V gene has CDR1 MGHRA and CDR2 YSYEKL. V gave up 2 bases and J gave up 3 bases, with 15 bases separating them. The CDR3 nucleotides read TGCGCCAGCAGCCAACTCGGTAGGGTTTCAACAGATACGCAGTATTTT. Amino acid sequence: CASSQLGRVSTDTQYF.

The chain employs TRBV9 and TRBJ1-2, with D perhaps TRBD1 (5 bases). This CDR3 contains 14 residues. Trimming removed 0 bases at V and 3 bases at J, with 9 bases between. Germline CDR1 and CDR2: SGDLS and YYNGEE. CDR3 residues: CASSVEARDYGYTF. The DNA for the CDR3 is TGTGCCAGCAGCGTAGAGGCCAGGGACTATGGCTACACCTTC.

The chain carries TRBV3-1 (or the pseudogene TRBV3-2) and TRBJ1-1; D gene ambiguous. The germline CDR1 and CDR2 sequences are LGHDT and YNNKEL (reference sequence). The CDR3 sequence is 14 residues long. V lost 3 bases and J 1 base, leaving 9 bases between the germline ends. The CDR3 DNA reads TGTGCCAGCAGCCAGGAGGCCTCGAACACTGAAGCTTTCTTT. This encodes CASSQEASNTEAFF.

The chain joins TRBV7-9 to TRBJ1-1, with D maybe TRBD1 (6 bases). The CDR3 consists of 14 residues. Trimming left V 4 bases short and J 8 bases short, with 17 bases between. Germline values: CDR1 SEHNR, CDR2 FQNEAQ (reference sequence). The CDR3 is CASSSMAGRGEAFF. The CDR3 DNA sequence: TGTGCCAGCAGCTCGATGGCCGGCAGGGGAGAAGCTTTCTTT.

The J gene is TRBJ2-7, the V gene TRBV6-6; TRBD2 agrees at 10 bases. This CDR3 has 15 residues. With V trimmed by 7 bases and J by 1 base, 7 bases remained unmatched. CDR1 is MNHNY and CDR2 is SVGAGI in the germline V gene (reference sequence). The CDR3 here is CASIAHSGGSYEQYF. In DNA form, the CDR3 reads TGTGCCAGCATCGCTCATAGCGGGGGGTCCTACGAGCAGTACTTC.

The rearrangement uses TRBV12-3 or TRBV12-4 and TRBJ1-6; D uncertain. This CDR3 region has 13 residues. V was clipped by 2 bases and J by 9 bases, with 8 bases between them. The CDR3, as DNA: TGTGCCAGCAGTTTAAGCGGGTCTTCACCCCTCCACTTT. Protein product: CASSLSGSSPLHF.

The CDR3 here is CASSTGRTWDTEAFF. The CDR3 nucleotides are TGTGCCAGTAGTACTGGTCGTACCTGGGACACTGAAGCTTTCTTT. V and J are TRBV19 and TRBJ1-1; D gene ambiguous. The CDR3 length is 15 residues. V was pared by 4 bases and J by 3 bases, with 15 bases between. Germline values: CDR1 LNHDA, CDR2 SQIVND (reference sequence).

The J gene is TRBJ2-5, the V gene TRBV11-3; no clear D. Trimming took off 1 base at V and 2 bases at J, with 11 bases between the two ends. This CDR3 is 15 amino acids long. Germline CDR1 and CDR2: SGHNT and YENEEA. CDR3 in amino acids: CASSLGTKWQETQYF. The CDR3 DNA follows: TGTGCCAGCAGCTTAGGGACGAAGTGGCAAGAGACCCAGTACTTC.

The chain uses TRBV7-3 and TRBJ2-3, with 9 bases fitting TRBD2. The CDR3 is 19 amino acids. The junction had 17 bases not matched to a gene; V was cut back by 1 base and J by 6 bases. Germline lookup yields CDR1 SGHTA and CDR2 FQGTGA. The CDR3 region has the DNA TGTGCCAGCAGCTTAAATGTGGGCGGGGGGGCCCTCAGGTCCGATACGCAGTATTTT. Its protein product is CASSLNVGGGALRSDTQYF.